These 23 T cell receptor beta chains were sequenced from one sample in a study of technical replicates of blood from a handful of donors (dated by TCRdb to about 2017). Receptor libraries were prepared by the immunoSEQ multiplex PCR assay. The immuneACCESS repertoire file appears here via TCRdb, limited to in-frame rearrangements. These files lack a portion of the clones; in checked studies, under half of the deficit traces to unresolved V genes, and the cause of the others is not known. The sample records about 66,000 clones, around nine tenths of which are singletons. The top ten hold around 0.38% of the sample. The specimen was T cells isolated from PBMCs. All receptors derive from a human donor in good health.

The chain carries TRBV7-9 and TRBJ2-2; no clear D gene. V was cut by 6 bases and J by 1 base, with 12 bases left in between. This CDR3 has 15 amino acids. Germline lookup yields CDR1 SEHNR and CDR2 FQNEAQ (reference sequence). CDR3 bases: TGTGCCAGCAGGCTTGTTTCGGGGAACACCGGGGAGCTGTTTTTT. As protein: CASRLVSGNTGELFF.

The chain joins TRBV19 to TRBJ2-7, with TRBD2 matching 8 bases. CDR1 LNHDA and CDR2 SQIVND come from the germline V gene (reference sequence). The CDR3 runs to 13 residues. With V trimmed by 4 bases and J by 2 bases, 1 base remained unmatched. This CDR3 is CASSTGLAYEQYF. CDR3 DNA sequence: TGTGCCAGTAGTACGGGACTAGCCTACGAGCAGTACTTC.

This sequence joins TRBV7-9 and TRBJ1-1; D is ambiguous. This CDR3 is 14 amino acids long. The germline V gene has CDR1 SEHNR and CDR2 FQNEAQ (reference sequence). V lost 5 bases and J lost 6, with 16 bases in between. Here the CDR3 DNA reads TGTGCCAGCAGCGAAGACAAAGGTAACCCTGAAGCTTTCTTT. This codes for CASSEDKGNPEAFF.

The DNA of the CDR3 is TGCGCCAGCAGCCCTATCTCCGGGCGAACCCGGGGATACGAGCAGTACTTC. Translation gives CASSPISGRTRGYEQYF. This chain connects TRBV4-1 to TRBJ2-7, with D perhaps TRBD2 (5 bases). V shed 4 bases and J shed 4 bases, with 23 bases lying between them. CDR1 is MGHRA, CDR2 YSYEKL, per germline. The CDR3 is 17 residues long.

The chain combines TRBV7-2 with TRBJ2-7; D perhaps matches TRBD1 (5 bases). Germline CDR1 SGHTA, CDR2 FQGNSA. This CDR3 has 16 amino acids. V lost 2 bases and J lost 0, with 14 bases in between. CDR3 loop: CASSLRTRPLSYEQYF. The CDR3 coding sequence is TGTGCCAGCAGCTTACGGACAAGGCCTCTCTCCTACGAGCAGTACTTC.

The chain has TRBV18 and TRBJ2-4; 8 bases agree with TRBD2. Trimming at V came to 2 bases and at J to 9 bases, leaving 0 bases not matched to a gene. This CDR3 has 12 residues. Germline CDR1 KGHSH, CDR2 LQKENI. CDR3 protein: CASSPGTSIQYF. CDR3 sequence (DNA): TGTGCCAGCTCACCAGGGACTAGCATTCAGTACTTC.

The gene calls are TRBV7-8 and TRBJ2-7; 12 nucleotides line up with TRBD2. Looked up from germline, CDR1 is SGHVS and CDR2 is FQNEAQ. V trimming: 5 bases; J trimming: 1 base; junction bases outside the gene matches: 9. This CDR3 is 17 amino acids long. This CDR3 is CASSPRTSGNPSYEQYF. The DNA for the CDR3 is TGTGCCAGCAGCCCACGGACTAGCGGGAACCCATCCTACGAGCAGTACTTC.

The V call is TRBV7-6, the J call TRBJ1-2, with D unclear. The V gene lost 1 base and the J gene lost 6 bases, with 12 bases spanning the gap. Germline V CDR1 and CDR2: SGHVS, FNYEAQ. CDR3 length equals 14 residues. CDR3: CASSLGLSGDGYTF. CDR3 nucleotide sequence: TGTGCCAGCAGCTTAGGCCTCTCCGGGGATGGCTACACCTTC.

The chain recombines TRBV2 with TRBJ2-3, with TRBD2 identical over 14 bases. CDR1 SNHLY and CDR2 FYNNEI come from the germline V gene. The V gene end was trimmed by 5 bases and the J gene end by 6 bases; junction bases not matched to a gene: 1. The CDR3 has 14 amino acids. CDR3 in amino acids: CASSRLAGGDTQYF. The CDR3 coding sequence is TGTGCCAGCAGTCGACTAGCGGGAGGGGATACGCAGTATTTT.

V gene TRBV28 combines with J gene TRBJ2-7, with 8 bases lining up with TRBD1. The V gene's germline CDR1 is MDHEN and CDR2 SYDVKM. CDR3 length: 20 amino acids. V was pared by 3 bases and J by 4 bases, with 23 bases of the junction left unmatched. The CDR3 loop is CASSFTGGTGPTEHVYEQYF. CDR3 DNA sequence: TGTGCCAGCAGTTTTACAGGTGGGACAGGACCCACTGAGCATGTATACGAGCAGTACTTC. Based on the CDR3 plus reference TRBV28 and TRBJ2-7, the full variable domain is DVKVTQSSRYLVKRTGEKVFLECVQDMDHENMFWYRQDPGLGLRLIYFSYDVKMKEKGDIPEGYSVSREKKERFSLILESASTNQTSMYLCASSFTGGTGPTEHVYEQYFGPGTRLTVT.

This clone turned up a few times. The chain links TRBV19 to TRBJ1-1; 7 nucleotides agree with TRBD1. The junction had 11 bases not matched to a gene; V was cut back by 7 bases and J by 3 bases. Germline V gene lookup returns CDR1 LNHDA and CDR2 SQIVND (reference sequence). This CDR3 region has 15 residues. The DNA of the CDR3 is TGTGCCAGTACCATCTCCAGGGGGACGCACACTGAAGCTTTCTTT. It translates to CASTISRGTHTEAFF.

This clone has more than one count but fewer than ten. The chain combines TRBV4-2 with TRBJ2-2, with a weak D call TRBD2 (5 bases). The CDR3 spans 15 residues. V gave up 1 base and J gave up 7 bases, with 13 bases separating them. CDR1 is LGHNA and CDR2 is YNFKEQ in the germline V gene. The CDR3 loop is CASSQGWESLGELFF. The CDR3 nucleotides are TGTGCCAGCAGCCAAGGGTGGGAGTCTCTCGGGGAGCTGTTTTTT.

The gene calls are TRBV11-3 and TRBJ1-2; unclear D gene. Looked up from germline, CDR1 is SGHNT and CDR2 is YENEEA. Trimming stripped 0 bases from V and 4 bases from J, with 24 bases between. The CDR3 spans 19 residues. The CDR3 DNA sequence: TGTGCCAGCAGCTTAGATCTGGCCGGGTCGCCCGAGACGGGCTATGGCTACACCTTC. It codes for CASSLDLAGSPETGYGYTF.

The rearrangement links TRBV18 to TRBJ2-7, with a tentative D call TRBD2 (5 bases). V was trimmed by 1 base and J by 0 bases, leaving 19 bases between them. Germline V gene data show CDR1 as KGHSH and CDR2 as LQKENI. The CDR3 is 18 residues long. In DNA form, the CDR3 reads TGTGCCAGCTCACCACTTAAATTACAGCGGTCGTACTCCTACGAGCAGTACTTC. Amino acid sequence: CASSPLKLQRSYSYEQYF.

The chain recombines TRBV4-1 with TRBJ2-5; 7 nucleotides align to TRBD1. This CDR3 is built from 14 residues. Per the germline V gene, CDR1 is MGHRA and CDR2 is YSYEKL. The ends lost 5 bases at V and 3 bases at J; junction bases unmatched: 6. The CDR3 protein is CASSSRQGEETQYF. The CDR3 DNA reads as TGCGCCAGCAGCTCGCGACAGGGTGAAGAGACCCAGTACTTC.

The V call is TRBV13, the J call TRBJ1-1; unclear D gene. V lost 0 bases and J lost 1, with 6 bases in between. This CDR3 contains 14 residues. The V gene's germline CDR1 is PRHDT and CDR2 FYEKMQ (reference sequence). The CDR3, as DNA: TGTGCCAGCAGCTTAGGGCGGTCGAACACTGAAGCTTTCTTT. Amino acid sequence: CASSLGRSNTEAFF.

This sequence joins TRBV4-1 and TRBJ2-3; weak D call: TRBD2 (5 bases). Germline V CDR1 and CDR2: MGHRA, YSYEKL. V was cut by 3 bases and J by 3 bases, with 13 bases left in between. CDR3 length equals 15 residues. CDR3 amino acids: CASSQMREPTDTQYF. CDR3 bases: TGCGCCAGCAGCCAGATGAGGGAGCCGACAGATACGCAGTATTTT.

The chain carries TRBV28 and TRBJ2-7; 9 positions match TRBD1. Germline lookup yields CDR1 MDHEN and CDR2 SYDVKM. The V and J ends lost 10 bases and 4 bases, in that order; junction bases with no gene match: 8. This CDR3 region has 13 residues. The CDR3 loop is CATQKQGAYEQYF. The CDR3 DNA reads as TGTGCCACCCAGAAACAGGGGGCTTACGAGCAGTACTTC.

The chain has TRBV27 and TRBJ2-7; maybe TRBD1 (6 bases). V lost 7 bases, J lost 1 base, and 11 bases lay in between. Germline V lookup: CDR1 MNHEY, CDR2 SMNVEV (reference sequence). The CDR3 contains 13 residues. CDR3 protein: CASTGVRSYEQYF. CDR3 sequence (DNA): TGTGCCAGCACAGGGGTAAGATCCTACGAGCAGTACTTC.

V usage is TRBV27 and J usage is TRBJ1-4; D possibly corresponds to TRBD1 (5 bases). V shed 0 bases and J shed 6 bases, with 11 bases lying between them. CDR1 MNHEY and CDR2 SMNVEV come from the germline V gene (reference sequence). The CDR3 loop spans 15 amino acids. CDR3 sequence reads: CASSLSPGNYEKLFF. CDR3 nucleotides: TGTGCCAGCAGTTTATCCCCAGGGAATTATGAAAAACTGTTTTTT.

The rearrangement links TRBV18 to TRBJ2-3, with TRBD2 matching over 8 bases. Looked up from germline, CDR1 is KGHSH and CDR2 is LQKENI. This CDR3 comprises 14 residues. Losses at the gene ends were 3 bases for V and 5 bases for J; bases not matched to a gene: 4. The CDR3 region has the DNA TGTGCCAGCTCACCTGCGGGACTAGAAGATACGCAGTATTTT. Protein product: CASSPAGLEDTQYF.

The rearrangement joins TRBV7-3 to TRBJ2-2, with 12 bases aligning to TRBD2. Per the germline V gene, CDR1 is SGHTA and CDR2 is FQGTGA. J lost 9 bases, V lost 5 bases, and 7 bases had no gene match. The CDR3 contains 15 residues. The DNA for the CDR3 is TGTGCCAGCAGCCCACCTAGCGGGAGGGTTCGGGAGCTGTTTTTT. Translated, it gives CASSPPSGRVRELFF.

The chain links TRBV19 to TRBJ2-1; 7 positions match TRBD2. Germline V gives CDR1 LNHDA, CDR2 SQIVND (reference sequence). V trimming: 6 bases; J trimming: 2 bases; junction bases outside the gene matches: 7. CDR3 size: 15 residues. CDR3 bases: TGTGCCAGTAGGAGCAGAAGCGGGACCTACAATGAGCAGTTCTTC. Protein product: CASRSRSGTYNEQFF. The variable domain in full, completed from reference TRBV19 and TRBJ2-1, reads DGGITQSPKYLFRKEGQNVTLSCEQNLNHDAMYWYRQDPGQGLRLIYYSQIVNDFQKGDIAEGYSVSREKKESFPLTVTSAQKNPTAFYLCASRSRSGTYNEQFFGPGTRLTVL.